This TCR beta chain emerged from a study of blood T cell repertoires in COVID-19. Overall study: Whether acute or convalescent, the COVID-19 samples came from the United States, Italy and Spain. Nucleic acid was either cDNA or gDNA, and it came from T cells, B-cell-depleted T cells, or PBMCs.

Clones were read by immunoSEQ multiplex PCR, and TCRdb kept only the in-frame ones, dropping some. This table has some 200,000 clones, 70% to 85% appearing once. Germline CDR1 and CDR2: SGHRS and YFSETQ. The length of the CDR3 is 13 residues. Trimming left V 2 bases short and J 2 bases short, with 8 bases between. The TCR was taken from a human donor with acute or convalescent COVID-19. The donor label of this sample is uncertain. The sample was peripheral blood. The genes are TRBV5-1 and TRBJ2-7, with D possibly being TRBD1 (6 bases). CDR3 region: CASSFGQTYEQYF. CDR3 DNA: TGCGCCAGCAGCTTCGGACAGACCTACGAGCAGTACTTC.